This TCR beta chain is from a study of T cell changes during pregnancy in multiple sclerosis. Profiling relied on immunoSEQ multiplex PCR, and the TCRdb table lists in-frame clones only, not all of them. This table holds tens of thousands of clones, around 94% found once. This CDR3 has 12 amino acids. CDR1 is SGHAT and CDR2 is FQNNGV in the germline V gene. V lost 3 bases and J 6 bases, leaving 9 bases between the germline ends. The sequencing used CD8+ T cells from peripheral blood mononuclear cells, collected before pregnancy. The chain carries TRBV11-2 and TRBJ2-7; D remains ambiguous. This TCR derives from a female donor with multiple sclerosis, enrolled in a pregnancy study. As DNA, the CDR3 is TGTGCCAGCAGCTTTGGGCGAAGCGAGCAGTACTTC. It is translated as CASSFGRSEQYF.